Shown below are 31 T cell receptor beta chains from a single sample sequenced in a study of blood T cell repertoires in COVID-19 (dated by TCRdb to 2020 to 2022). Library generation was performed with the immunoSEQ multiplex PCR assay. Drawn from immuneACCESS, this table holds only the in-frame rearrangements with V and J called that TCRdb kept. Clones are partly lost; checked studies trace under half to an unresolved V gene and leave the rest unexplained. Here the sample has about 260,000 clones; around 84% occur a single time. The top ten clonotypes cover 4.2% of the sample. Sample: peripheral blood. The receptors were sampled from a man in his sixties with acute or convalescent COVID-19.

The chain employs TRBV12-5 and TRBJ2-5; D unclear. Germline V gene data show CDR1 as LGHNT and CDR2 as FRNRAP. Trimming stripped 6 bases from V and 2 bases from J, with 7 bases between. The CDR3 runs 12 residues. CDR3 in amino acids: CASGRHQETQYF. For the CDR3, the DNA is TGTGCTAGTGGGAGACATCAAGAGACCCAGTACTTC.

This clone was recorded only once. V usage is TRBV30 and J usage is TRBJ2-5, with 12 bases lining up with TRBD2. J was trimmed by 5 bases and V by 5 bases; bases with no gene match: 9. This CDR3 is 15 amino acids long. Germline values: CDR1 GTSNPN, CDR2 SVGIG (reference sequence). CDR3 DNA sequence: TGTGCCTGGTCCCTCGGGCTAGCGGGAGGGGAGACCCAGTACTTC. Translation gives CAWSLGLAGGETQYF. The full variable domain, rest sourced from reference TRBV30 and TRBJ2-5, is SQTIHQWPATLVQPVGSPLSLECTVEGTSNPNLYWYRQAAGRGLQLLFYSVGIGQISSEVPQNLSASRPQDRQFILSSKKLLLSDSGFYLCAWSLGLAGGETQYFGPGTRLLVL.

The rearrangement joins TRBV29-1 to TRBJ2-3, with 7 nucleotides matching TRBD1. CDR1 and CDR2 from the germline V gene are SQVTM and ANQGSEA. CDR3 length equals 16 residues. J lost 2 bases, V lost 2 bases, and 10 bases had no gene match. CDR3 in DNA: TGCAGCGTTGAAACACAGGGGCCTTATTACACAGATACGCAGTATTTT. It translates to CSVETQGPYYTDTQYF.

The rearrangement links TRBV19 to TRBJ2-1, with 8 nucleotides matching TRBD2. V shed 9 bases, J shed 8 bases, and the junction held 12 bases outside the gene matches. From germline, CDR1 is LNHDA and CDR2 SQIVND (reference sequence). This CDR3 region has 14 residues. CDR3 loop: CASRQRERVHEQFF. Here the CDR3 DNA reads TGTGCCAGCCGACAGCGGGAGCGGGTGCATGAGCAGTTCTTC.

V gene TRBV5-1 combines with J gene TRBJ2-1; D possibly corresponds to TRBD2 (6 bases). This CDR3 comprises 16 residues. Trimming pared 1 base from V and 0 bases from J, leaving 11 bases between. The V gene's germline CDR1 is SGHRS and CDR2 YFSETQ. Here the CDR3 reads CASSLHLASSYNEQFF. The DNA for the CDR3 is TGCGCCAGCAGCTTGCACCTAGCGAGCTCCTACAATGAGCAGTTCTTC.

The V call is TRBV3-1 (or the pseudogene TRBV3-2), the J call TRBJ1-2, with 10 nucleotides matching TRBD1. CDR1 LGHDT and CDR2 YNNKEL come from the germline V gene (reference sequence). The trim removed 5 bases at V and 3 bases at J, leaving 6 bases unmatched. The CDR3 is 15 residues long. The CDR3 region is CASSWDRGGDYGYTF. DNA of the CDR3: TGTGCCAGCAGCTGGGACAGGGGAGGCGACTATGGCTACACCTTC.

The chain couples TRBV28 to TRBJ1-4; 7 bases agree with TRBD1. Germline V lookup: CDR1 MDHEN, CDR2 SYDVKM. There are 15 residues in the CDR3. V lost 3 bases to trimming and J lost 7 bases; unmatched junction nucleotides: 8. CDR3 region: CASSLMLGGSEKLFF. CDR3 bases: TGTGCCAGCAGTTTGATGTTAGGGGGCTCTGAAAAACTGTTTTTT.

This clone was found once. The V and J genes are TRBV7-6 and TRBJ2-7; 8 bases line up with TRBD2. This CDR3 comprises 15 residues. The J segment lost 4 bases and the V segment lost 5 bases, leaving 10 bases of the junction unmatched. Germline-derived CDR1 and CDR2 are SGHVS and FNYEAQ. DNA for the CDR3: TGTGCCAGCAGCCCCCAGCGGGGGAATGGGTACGAGCAGTACTTC. Its protein product is CASSPQRGNGYEQYF.

This clone has a single count. This chain joins TRBV6-5 and TRBJ1-2, with D perhaps TRBD1 (6 bases). The CDR3 covers 14 residues. The germline gives CDR1 MNHEY, CDR2 SVGAGI. V was shortened by 4 bases and J by 6 bases, with 15 bases between the two germline ends. The CDR3 DNA is TGTGCCAGCAGTTCCCACGGACAGACGAATGGCTACACCTTC. The encoded protein is CASSSHGQTNGYTF.

The rearrangement links TRBV6-2 or TRBV6-3 to TRBJ2-7; D possibly corresponds to TRBD1 (6 bases). The V and J ends lost 4 bases and 2 bases respectively, with 15 bases between them. Per germline, CDR1 MNHEY and CDR2 SVGEGT. The CDR3 length is 15 residues. This CDR3 reads CASSLNPRGPYEQYF. CDR3 nucleotide sequence: TGTGCCAGCAGTTTGAATCCCAGGGGTCCCTACGAGCAGTACTTC.

The chain uses TRBV10-1 and TRBJ1-1, with a tentative D call TRBD1 (5 bases). The CDR3 sequence is 16 residues long. V was cut by 10 bases and J by 3 bases, with 24 bases left in between. Germline V gives CDR1 WNHNN, CDR2 SYGVQD (reference sequence). The CDR3 DNA reads as TGCGCCAACATTCCCCCCCCCAGGAGGGGATACACTGAAGCTTTCTTT. Protein product: CANIPPPRRGYTEAFF.

The rearrangement joins TRBV7-2 to TRBJ1-6; 7 bases line up with TRBD1. Trimming cost V 0 bases and J 6 bases; bases outside gene matches: 8. Germline V lookup: CDR1 SGHTA, CDR2 FQGNSA. The CDR3 totals 17 residues. CDR3 residues: CASSLAPATGSNSPLHF. CDR3 nucleotide sequence: TGTGCCAGCAGCTTAGCGCCCGCGACAGGGAGTAATTCACCCCTCCACTTT.

This chain connects TRBV19 to TRBJ1-2, with D possibly matching TRBD1 (5 bases). V was cut by 3 bases and J by 2 bases, with 7 bases left in between. This CDR3 has 13 amino acids. From germline, CDR1 is LNHDA and CDR2 SQIVND (reference sequence). CDR3 loop: CASSIGANYGYTF. The CDR3 nucleotides read TGTGCCAGTAGTATTGGGGCAAACTATGGCTACACCTTC.

The chain links TRBV21-1 to TRBJ2-7; TRBD1 was called by the table and not checked on the DNA. TRBV21-1 is shown as a pseudogene. The CDR3 is made up of 14 amino acids. The CDR3 here is CASSKDRDAYEQYF. Here the CDR3 DNA reads TGTGCCAGCAGCAAAGACAGGGACGCCTACGAGCAGTACTTC.

This clone showed up just once. The rearrangement uses TRBV7-9 and TRBJ1-1, with D tentatively TRBD1 (5 bases). CDR3 length: 17 amino acids. The germline V gene encodes CDR1 SEHNR and CDR2 FQNEAQ (reference sequence). V lost 3 bases, J lost 3 bases, and 20 bases lay in between. CDR3 nucleotides: TGTGCCAGCAGCTTGGGGCAGGGAAGTATCGAGGACACTGAAGCTTTCTTT. It codes for CASSLGQGSIEDTEAFF.

This clone was seen a handful of times. The chain combines TRBV6-1 with TRBJ1-5, with D possibly being TRBD1 (5 bases). The germline CDR1 and CDR2 sequences are MNHNS and SASEGT. V shed 0 bases and J shed 0 bases, with 6 bases lying between them. The CDR3 covers 15 residues. The CDR3 nucleotides are TGTGCCAGCAGTGAAGCCGACAGTAGCAATCAGCCCCAGCATTTT. It encodes CASSEADSSNQPQHF.

The chain employs TRBV7-8 and TRBJ2-1, with 10 bases lining up with TRBD2. The CDR3 is made up of 15 amino acids. The germline gives CDR1 SGHVS, CDR2 FQNEAQ. V dropped 5 bases and J dropped 7; count of bases not matched to a gene: 8. The CDR3 sequence is CASSTQRGGLNEQFF. CDR3 DNA sequence: TGTGCCAGCAGCACACAGCGGGGGGGGTTAAATGAGCAGTTCTTC.

This chain links TRBV4-3 with TRBJ2-5; D perhaps matches TRBD2 (5 bases). There are 12 residues in the CDR3. Germline V gene lookup returns CDR1 LGHNA and CDR2 YSLEER. Trimming took off 0 bases at V and 7 bases at J, with 6 bases between the two ends. The CDR3 is CASSQDRGTQYF. CDR3 DNA: TGCGCCAGCAGCCAAGATCGGGGGACCCAGTACTTC.

This rearrangement joins TRBV4-2 to TRBJ2-2; the match to TRBD2 covers 10 bases. The CDR3 runs 17 residues. Germline assignment: CDR1 LGHNA and CDR2 YNFKEQ. The trim removed 0 bases at V and 8 bases at J, leaving 9 bases unmatched. DNA for the CDR3: TGTGCCAGCAGCCAAGATAGGAGCGGGAGGGCCCGGGGGGAGCTGTTTTTT. Protein: CASSQDRSGRARGELFF.

This clone has only a few counts. The chain is built from TRBV18 and TRBJ2-2, with TRBD2 matching 10 bases. Germline CDR1 reads KGHSH; CDR2 reads LQKENI. Trimming cost V 2 bases and J 3 bases; bases outside gene matches: 3. This CDR3 is 16 amino acids long. The CDR3 here is CASSPIAGGYTGELFF. As DNA, the CDR3 is TGTGCCAGCTCACCAATAGCGGGGGGATACACCGGGGAGCTGTTTTTT. Full variable domain (rest looked up from reference TRBV18 and TRBJ2-2): NAGVMQNPRHLVRRRGQEARLRCSPMKGHSHVYWYRQLPEEGLKFMVYLQKENIIDESGMPKERFSAEFPKEGPSILRIQQVVRGDSAAYFCASSPIAGGYTGELFFGEGSRLTVL.

V and J are TRBV27 and TRBJ2-5, with TRBD2 identical over 11 bases. The CDR3 consists of 15 residues. Looked up from germline, CDR1 is MNHEY and CDR2 is SMNVEV (reference sequence). The V gene end was trimmed by 4 bases and the J gene end by 4 bases; junction bases not matched to a gene: 5. CDR3 amino acids: CASSSTSGRGETQYF. The CDR3 nucleotides read TGTGCCAGCAGTTCAACTAGCGGGAGAGGAGAGACCCAGTACTTC.

J is TRBJ2-1 and V is TRBV4-2; a weak D match, TRBD2 (6 bases). CDR3 length: 17 residues. V lost 4 bases to trimming and J lost 7 bases, with 23 bases between them. Per the germline V gene, CDR1 is LGHNA and CDR2 is YNFKEQ. Here the CDR3 reads CASSPLGTGRGGNEQFF. In DNA, the CDR3 is TGTGCCAGCAGCCCCCTCGGAACCGGGCGGGGCGGGAATGAGCAGTTCTTC.

The chain combines TRBV4-1 with TRBJ2-2; TRBD1 matches 12 bases. Germline V gives CDR1 MGHRA, CDR2 YSYEKL. J lost 6 bases, V lost 4 bases, and 3 bases had no gene match. The CDR3 extends over 15 amino acids. For the CDR3, the DNA is TGCGCCAGCAGCCGGGGACAGGGGGCGCCCGGGGAGCTGTTTTTT. Its protein is CASSRGQGAPGELFF.

This chain's CDR3 is CASSFSGSGTDTQYF. CDR3 sequence (DNA): TGCGCCAGCAGCTTTAGCGGGAGTGGTACAGATACGCAGTATTTT. The rearrangement joins TRBV5-1 to TRBJ2-3; 9 positions match TRBD2. Germline V gives CDR1 SGHRS, CDR2 YFSETQ. Losses at the gene ends were 2 bases for V and 3 bases for J; bases not matched to a gene: 4. This CDR3 region has 15 residues.

The chain couples TRBV5-1 to TRBJ2-7, with unresolved D. Per the germline V gene, CDR1 is SGHRS and CDR2 is YFSETQ. The CDR3 runs 17 residues. The germline V and J ends were trimmed by 2 bases and 0 bases, with 18 bases remaining between them. This chain's CDR3 is CASSFGRSRAYSYEQYF. CDR3 DNA: TGCGCCAGCAGCTTTGGCCGTAGCCGCGCTTACTCCTACGAGCAGTACTTC.

A few counts support this clone. The chain has TRBV6-4 and TRBJ2-1, with D possibly matching TRBD2 (6 bases). Germline CDR1 is MRHNA and CDR2 is SNTAGT. The germline V and J ends were trimmed by 0 bases and 6 bases, with 15 bases remaining between them. The CDR3 consists of 16 residues. CDR3 DNA sequence: TGTGCCAGCAGTGACTCCAGCAGGGACGGGAGCAATGAGCAGTTCTTC. Translating it yields CASSDSSRDGSNEQFF.

This chain connects TRBV10-3 to TRBJ1-1, with 7 bases aligning to TRBD1. Trimming at V came to 6 bases and at J to 1 base, leaving 5 bases not matched to a gene. Germline values: CDR1 ENHRY, CDR2 SYGVKD. This CDR3 is 14 amino acids long. CDR3: CAISQNRGNTEAFF. DNA of the CDR3: TGTGCCATCAGCCAGAACAGGGGGAACACTGAAGCTTTCTTT.

The sample holds a few counts of this clone. The chain is built from TRBV5-6 and TRBJ2-1; D may be TRBD2 (5 bases). Germline CDR1 SGHDT, CDR2 YYEEEE. The CDR3 covers 17 residues. Trimming stripped 2 bases from V and 0 bases from J, with 15 bases between. For the CDR3, the DNA is TGTGCCAGCAGCTTTTACCTAGCTGCGAGCTCCTACAATGAGCAGTTCTTC. The encoded protein is CASSFYLAASSYNEQFF.

V and J are TRBV9 and TRBJ2-7, with unresolved D. V was trimmed by 7 bases and J by 1 base, leaving 18 bases between them. Germline V gene data show CDR1 as SGDLS and CDR2 as YYNGEE. The CDR3 runs to 15 residues. The CDR3 DNA follows: TGTGCCAGCCAATTCCCGGTAGTGAAATCCTACGAGCAGTACTTC. This sequence encodes CASQFPVVKSYEQYF.

As regards this clone: Germline is not matched at one junction end, which may reflect a read error. The genes are TRBV7-7 and TRBJ1-2, with 10 bases identical to TRBD1. The CDR3 is made up of 17 amino acids. Germline CDR1 is SSHAT and CDR2 is FNYEAQ (reference sequence). The CDR3 is CASSLVRQGARDYGYTF. CDR3 in DNA: TGTGCTAGCAGCTTAGTGAGACAGGGGGCGCGAGACTATGGCTACACCTTC.

The chain links TRBV28 to TRBJ1-2, with D maybe TRBD1 (6 bases). This CDR3 comprises 14 residues. Trimming removed 6 bases at V and 2 bases at J, with 13 bases between. The germline gives CDR1 MDHEN, CDR2 SYDVKM. The CDR3 DNA reads TGTGCCAGCAGGAAGGGGGGGAGCAACTATGGCTACACCTTC. Its translation is CASRKGGSNYGYTF.